This TCR beta chain appears in the sequencing data of a study of blood T cell repertoires in COVID-19 (TCRdb year 2020). For the wider study: Collaborator samples came from the United States, Italy and Spain and covered acute and convalescent phases of COVID-19. The dataset comprised deeply sampled blood TCRbeta repertoires from subjects exposed to, actively infected with, or recovered from COVID-19. The material from the prospective study consisted of cDNA or gDNA derived from T cells, B-cell-depleted T cells, or PBMCs. The sample metadata nearly always contained a de-identified subject ID, COVID-19 status, age in years and sex. The repertoires were made available in a free public database intended to serve as a resource for research on the immune response to SARS-CoV-2. Samples came from the ongoing ImmuneRACE study (first 160 participants) plus 1,254 subjects from 6 global collaborators. Where available, HLA class I and class II types were obtained from metadata supplied by the sample provider rather than from assay-based typing. Results the study describes overall, beyond this receptor: Clinical and demographic metadata were provided uncurated, with the amount varying by source and participant.

With regard to this clone: It has no known antigen specificity. No much larger clonotype is one base removed from it; base qualities were not supplied.

TCRbeta CDR3 regions were amplified from genomic DNA using the immunoSEQ Assay, a bias-controlled multiplex PCR. On the study's bioinformatics: Within the assay, amplification of reference gene primers was used to estimate how many nucleated cells each sample contained. To quantify the absolute abundance of each unique TCRbeta CDR3 rearrangement, sequence reads were collapsed and filtered. For each sample, productive Simpson clonality was calculated by taking the square root of Simpson's diversity index across productive rearrangements. TCRdb took over this immuneACCESS table, retaining in-frame rearrangements with V and J assigned. Such tables are incomplete; in checked studies, under half of the missing clones stem from an unresolved V gene, and the remainder is unexplained. V, J and clone size derive from that table, while D and trimming were established from the DNA sequence. The sample includes hundreds of thousands of clones, with 88% observed a single time. 3.5% to 4% of the sample is held by the ten biggest clonotypes.

Each collaborating institution followed its own protocols to collect whole blood in K2EDTA tubes. For TCRbeta analysis, collaborators shipped samples in one of three forms: frozen whole blood, isolated PBMCs, or DNA extracted from either of those sample types. The CDR3 spans 18 residues, from the cysteine through the phenylalanine. Left in the record is the CDR3 DNA by itself, 54 bases read in frame from the first base. Clipping removes 6 bases from V and 0 bases from J, with 15 as the unmatched junction base count. The germline V gene supplies CDR1 SQVTM and CDR2 ANQGSEA. The TCR originated in a woman between 50 and 59 years old with active or convalescent COVID-19. Recombination linked TRBV29-1 to TRBJ2-1, with 9 central nucleotides matching TRBD2. Sequenced material: peripheral blood. Read as DNA, the sequence is TGCAGCGTAACAGGACTAGCGTCATTTAGGCGCTCCTACAATGAGCAGTTCTTC. Its coded protein is CSVTGLASFRRSYNEQFF.